The 10 T cell receptor beta chains below all came from one sample that was sequenced in a study of glioma-infiltrating T cells. Using RNA template, CDR3s of TCR alpha and beta were amplified with iRepertoire arm-PCR. TCRdb re-analysed the multiplex PCR reads in MiXCR, keeping a single row per CDR3 protein. The profile shows more than 110,000 distinct CDR3 sequences, around 40% of them singletons. Sequenced material: glioma tissue, nonneoplastic brain tissue, or PBMCs (not recorded which). Source of these receptors: a human donor with low-grade glioma or glioblastoma, undergoing nonglioma brain surgery, or in good health (not recorded which).

In its sample, this clonotype was seen once. The chain recombines TRBV2 with TRBJ1-2; D gene ambiguous. The CDR3 length is 13 residues. The germline CDR1 and CDR2 sequences are SNHLY and FYNNEI. V was trimmed by 9 bases and J by 4 bases, leaving 15 bases between them. The CDR3 DNA is TGTGCCAGTATGGGTGCCACCGCCTATGGCTACACCTTC. It encodes CASMGATAYGYTF. Using reference TRBV2 and TRBJ1-2 for the parts outside the CDR3, the full variable domain is EPEVTQTPSHQVTQMGQEVILRCVPISNHLYFYWYRQILGQKVEFLVSFYNNEISEKSEIFDDQFSVERPDGSNFTLKIRSTKLEDSAMYFCASMGATAYGYTFGSGTRLTVV.

J is TRBJ2-1 and V is TRBV19; 7 bases line up with TRBD1. The V gene end was trimmed by 3 bases and the J gene end by 5 bases; junction bases not matched to a gene: 4. The germline CDR1 and CDR2 sequences are LNHDA and SQIVND (reference sequence). The CDR3 runs 14 residues. This CDR3 reads CASSIGTVNNEQFF. The CDR3 coding sequence is TGTGCCAGTAGTATCGGGACAGTAAACAATGAGCAGTTCTTC.

The V and J genes are TRBV7-9 and TRBJ1-6; D not certain. The CDR3 loop spans 12 amino acids. CDR1 is SEHNR, CDR2 FQNEAQ, per germline (reference sequence). Trimming pared 5 bases from V and 10 bases from J, leaving 9 bases between. The CDR3 DNA reads as TGTGCCAGCAGCGAAGTAGGGTCACCCCTCCACTTT. It specifies CASSEVGSPLHF. The whole variable domain, remainder taken from reference TRBV7-9 and TRBJ1-6, is DTGVSQNPRHKITKRGQNVTFRCDPISEHNRLYWYRQTLGQGPEFLTYFQNEAQLEKSRLLSDRFSAERPKGSFSTLEIQRTEQGDSAMYLCASSEVGSPLHFGNGTRLTVT.

This clonotype was observed at least ten times. The chain couples TRBV6-2 or TRBV6-3 to TRBJ2-7, with D perhaps matching TRBD1 (6 bases). The V end lost 2 bases, the J end lost 0 bases, and 8 bases lay between the germline ends. This CDR3 spans 14 amino acids. CDR1 and CDR2 (germline): MNHEY, SVGEGT. The CDR3 region has the DNA TGTGCCAGCAGTTACGCCAGGGGCTCCTACGAGCAGTACTTC. Translation gives CASSYARGSYEQYF.

This rearrangement joins TRBV7-2 to TRBJ2-3; D not certain. Germline CDR1 and CDR2: SGHTA and FQGNSA. Trimming cost V 4 bases and J 1 base, with 6 bases left between them. CDR3 length: 13 amino acids. This chain's CDR3 is CASSSIRTDTQYF. In DNA, the CDR3 is TGTGCCAGCAGCTCCATTCGCACAGATACGCAGTATTTT.

The chain carries TRBV12-3 or TRBV12-4 and TRBJ2-1, with D perhaps TRBD2 (6 bases). The CDR3 has 18 amino acids. V was pared by 6 bases and J by 9 bases, with 30 bases between. The CDR3: CASSPPLIADIDYGEQFF. CDR3 DNA sequence: TGTGCCAGCAGCCCCCCCCTAATAGCGGACATAGACTACGGTGAGCAGTTCTTC.

This chain connects TRBV18 to TRBJ2-3; D gene ambiguous. The CDR3 is 14 residues long. V gave up 6 bases and J gave up 0 bases, with 10 bases separating them. Germline CDR1 reads KGHSH; CDR2 reads LQKENI. CDR3 bases: TGTGCCAGCTCCAGACTGGGGAGCACAGATACGCAGTATTTT. Protein: CASSRLGSTDTQYF.

The V call is TRBV20-1, the J call TRBJ2-7, with D perhaps matching TRBD1 or TRBD2 (5 bases each). This CDR3 is 16 amino acids long. Trimming cost V 6 bases and J 3 bases, with 24 bases left between them. Germline assignment: CDR1 DFQATT and CDR2 SNEGSKA (reference sequence). Written as DNA, the CDR3 is TGCAGTGCCACTGGGGCTACCGGGACCCCTGGCTACGAGCAGTACTTC. This encodes CSATGATGTPGYEQYF.

This sequence joins TRBV28 and TRBJ1-6, with unresolved D. Looked up from germline, CDR1 is MDHEN and CDR2 is SYDVKM. The CDR3 runs 14 residues. The ends were cut back, 2 bases at V and 5 bases at J, with 7 bases in the middle. As DNA, the CDR3 is TGTGCCAGCAGTTTACGGCAAGATAATTCACCCCTCCACTTT. Protein sequence: CASSLRQDNSPLHF.

Ten or more counts support this clonotype. V gene TRBV6-1 combines with J gene TRBJ2-3, with D perhaps given as TRBD1 or TRBD2 (5 bases each). Between the trimmed V and J ends, which lost 3 bases and 1 base, there was a span of 8 bases. Germline V gene data show CDR1 as MNHNS and CDR2 as SASEGT. The CDR3 loop spans 14 amino acids. The CDR3 nucleotides read TGTGCCAGCAGTGACCCGGGACGCACAGATACGCAGTATTTT. Its protein product is CASSDPGRTDTQYF.